The entry below gives a single TCR beta chain sequence along with its context. Antigen unknown. Each CDR3 protein is one row after TCRdb ran MiXCR on the 5' RACE reads. The table includes over 95,000 distinct CDR3 sequences, approximately 20% detected once. The sample comes from a study of human T cells and chemical hapten exposure. CDR1 is PRHDT and CDR2 is FYEKMQ in the germline V gene (reference sequence). The V gene lost 2 bases and the J gene lost 1 base, with 8 bases spanning the gap. The CDR3 sequence is 14 residues long. Total RNA extraction was carried out from unfractionated whole blood. Overall study results and limits: TCRs exceeding 1 in 1000 frequency stayed unchanged with DPC sensitization.

The genes are TRBV13 and TRBJ2-5, with no clear D. This clonotype was obtained from a human donor in good health. The CDR3 reads CASSLFAAQETQYF. The CDR3 DNA is TGTGCCAGCAGCTTATTCGCAGCCCAAGAGACCCAGTACTTC. Combining the CDR3 with reference TRBV13 and TRBJ2-5 gives the whole variable domain AAGVIQSPRHLIKEKRETATLKCYPIPRHDTVYWYQQGPGQDPQFLISFYEKMQSDKGSIPDRFSAQQFSDYHSELNMSSLELGDSALYFCASSLFAAQETQYFGPGTRLLVL.